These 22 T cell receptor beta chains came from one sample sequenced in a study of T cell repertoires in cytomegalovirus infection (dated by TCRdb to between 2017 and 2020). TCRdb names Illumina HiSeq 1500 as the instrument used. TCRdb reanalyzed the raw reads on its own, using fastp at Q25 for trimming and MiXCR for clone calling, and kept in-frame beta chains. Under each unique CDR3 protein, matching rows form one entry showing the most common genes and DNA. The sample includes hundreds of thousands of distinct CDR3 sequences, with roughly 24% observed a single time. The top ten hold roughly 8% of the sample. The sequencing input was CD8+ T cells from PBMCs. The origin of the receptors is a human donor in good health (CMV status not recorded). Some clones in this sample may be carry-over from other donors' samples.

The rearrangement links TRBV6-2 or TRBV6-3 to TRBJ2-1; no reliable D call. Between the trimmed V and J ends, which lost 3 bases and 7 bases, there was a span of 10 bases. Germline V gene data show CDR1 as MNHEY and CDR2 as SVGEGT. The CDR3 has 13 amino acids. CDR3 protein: CASSYPNLNEQFF. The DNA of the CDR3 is TGTGCCAGCAGTTATCCTAACTTAAATGAGCAGTTCTTC.

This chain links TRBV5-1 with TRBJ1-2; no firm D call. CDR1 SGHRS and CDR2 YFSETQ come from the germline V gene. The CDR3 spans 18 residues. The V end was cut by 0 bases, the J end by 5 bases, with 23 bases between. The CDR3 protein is CASSLGGSLTVGEYGYTF. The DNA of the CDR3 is TGCGCCAGCAGCTTGGGTGGATCGCTAACTGTGGGCGAATATGGCTACACCTTC.

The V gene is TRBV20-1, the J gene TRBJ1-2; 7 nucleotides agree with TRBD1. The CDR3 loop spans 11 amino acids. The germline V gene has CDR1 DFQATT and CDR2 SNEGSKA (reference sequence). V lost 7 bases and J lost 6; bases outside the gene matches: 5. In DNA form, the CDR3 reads TGCAGTGTTATACAGGGGAATGGCTACACCTTC. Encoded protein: CSVIQGNGYTF.

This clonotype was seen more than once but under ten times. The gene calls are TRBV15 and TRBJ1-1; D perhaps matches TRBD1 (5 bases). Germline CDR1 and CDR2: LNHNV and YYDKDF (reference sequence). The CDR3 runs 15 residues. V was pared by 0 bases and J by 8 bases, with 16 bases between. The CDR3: CATSRDREGGWEAFF. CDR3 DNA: TGTGCCACCAGCAGAGACAGGGAAGGAGGGTGGGAAGCTTTCTTT.

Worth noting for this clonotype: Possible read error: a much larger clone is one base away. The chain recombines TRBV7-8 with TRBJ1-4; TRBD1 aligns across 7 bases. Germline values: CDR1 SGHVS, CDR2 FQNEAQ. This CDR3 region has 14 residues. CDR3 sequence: CTSSQPPDREKLFF. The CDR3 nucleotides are TGTACCAGCAGCCAACCTCCGGACAGGGAAAAACTGTTTTTT.

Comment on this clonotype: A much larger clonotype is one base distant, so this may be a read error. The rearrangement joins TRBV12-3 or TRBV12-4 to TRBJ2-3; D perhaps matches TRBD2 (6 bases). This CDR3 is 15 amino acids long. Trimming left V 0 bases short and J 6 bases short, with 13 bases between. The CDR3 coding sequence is TGTGCCAGCAGTTTAGCCCCCCGACTAGTGGATACGCAGTATTTT. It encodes CASSLAPRLVDTQYF.

For the CDR3, the DNA is TGCGCCAGCAGCTTGGGCTGGGGACAGGCCCAAGAGACCCAGTACTTC. Protein: CASSLGWGQAQETQYF. This chain uses TRBV5-1 with TRBJ2-5; 8 nucleotides match TRBD1. Per the germline V gene, CDR1 is SGHRS and CDR2 is YFSETQ. The CDR3 consists of 16 residues. V gave up 0 bases and J gave up 1 base; unmatched junction bases: 5.

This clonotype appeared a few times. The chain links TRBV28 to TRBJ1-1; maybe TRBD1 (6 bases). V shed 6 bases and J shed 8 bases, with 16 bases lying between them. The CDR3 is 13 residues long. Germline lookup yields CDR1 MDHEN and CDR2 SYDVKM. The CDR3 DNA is TGTGCCAGCAGCTTTCCGACAGGTATCGAAGCTTTCTTT. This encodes CASSFPTGIEAFF.

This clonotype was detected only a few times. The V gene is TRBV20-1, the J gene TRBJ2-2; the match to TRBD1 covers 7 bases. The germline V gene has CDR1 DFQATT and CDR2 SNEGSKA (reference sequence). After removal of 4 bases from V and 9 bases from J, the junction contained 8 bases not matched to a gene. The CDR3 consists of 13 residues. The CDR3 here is CSATTGAMRELFF. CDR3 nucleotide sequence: TGCAGTGCTACTACAGGGGCTATGCGGGAGCTGTTTTTT.

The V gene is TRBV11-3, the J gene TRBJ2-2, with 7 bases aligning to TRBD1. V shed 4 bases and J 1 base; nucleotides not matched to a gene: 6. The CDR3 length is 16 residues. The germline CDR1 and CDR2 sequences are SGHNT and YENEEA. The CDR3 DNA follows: TGTGCCAGCAGCTCCACCGGGACAGAGAACACCGGGGAGCTGTTTTTT. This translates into CASSSTGTENTGELFF. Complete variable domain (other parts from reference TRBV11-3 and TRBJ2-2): EAGVVQSPRYKIIEKKQPVAFWCNPISGHNTLYWYLQNLGQGPELLIRYENEEAVDDSQLPKDRFSAERLKGVDSTLKIQPAELGDSAVYLCASSSTGTENTGELFFGEGSRLTVL.

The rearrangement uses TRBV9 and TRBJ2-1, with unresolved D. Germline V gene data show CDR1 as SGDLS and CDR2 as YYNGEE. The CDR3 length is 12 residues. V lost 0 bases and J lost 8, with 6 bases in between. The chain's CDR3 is CASSVEGHEQFF. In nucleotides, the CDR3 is TGTGCCAGCAGCGTAGAAGGGCATGAGCAGTTCTTC.

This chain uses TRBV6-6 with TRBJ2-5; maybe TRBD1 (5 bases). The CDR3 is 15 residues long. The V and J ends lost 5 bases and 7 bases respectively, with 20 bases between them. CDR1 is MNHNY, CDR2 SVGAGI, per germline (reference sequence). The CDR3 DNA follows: TGTGCCAGCAGTCCTGGGGCTGGACCTTTGGGGACCCAGTACTTC. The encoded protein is CASSPGAGPLGTQYF.

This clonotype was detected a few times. Here the CDR3 reads CSVVEGLNYGYTF. The CDR3 DNA reads as TGCAGCGTTGTGGAAGGATTGAACTATGGCTACACCTTC. The rearrangement links TRBV29-1 to TRBJ1-2; D unresolved. Trimming stripped 4 bases from V and 2 bases from J, with 11 bases between. CDR1 and CDR2 (germline): SQVTM, ANQGSEA. This CDR3 contains 13 residues.

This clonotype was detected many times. The CDR3 here is CASSQDAGRPTEAFF. CDR3 coding DNA: TGTGCCAGCAGCCAAGATGCGGGGAGGCCCACTGAAGCTTTCTTT. The rearrangement links TRBV4-2 to TRBJ1-1, with D unresolved. The germline gives CDR1 LGHNA, CDR2 YNFKEQ. Trimming took off 0 bases at V and 4 bases at J, with 12 bases between the two ends. This CDR3 has 15 residues.

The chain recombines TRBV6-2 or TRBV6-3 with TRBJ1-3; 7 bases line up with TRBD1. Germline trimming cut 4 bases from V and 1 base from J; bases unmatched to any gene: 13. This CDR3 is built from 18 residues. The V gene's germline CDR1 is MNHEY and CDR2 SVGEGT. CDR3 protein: CASSFRDSIYESGNTIYF. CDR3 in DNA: TGTGCCAGCAGTTTCCGGGACAGCATATATGAATCTGGAAACACCATATATTTT.

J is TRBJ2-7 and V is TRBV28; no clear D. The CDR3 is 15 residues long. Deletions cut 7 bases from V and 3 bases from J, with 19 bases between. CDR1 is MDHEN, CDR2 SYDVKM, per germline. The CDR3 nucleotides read TGTGCCAGCACCCCTCGTGGTAGCCTAGACTACGAGCAGTACGTC. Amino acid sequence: CASTPRGSLDYEQYV.

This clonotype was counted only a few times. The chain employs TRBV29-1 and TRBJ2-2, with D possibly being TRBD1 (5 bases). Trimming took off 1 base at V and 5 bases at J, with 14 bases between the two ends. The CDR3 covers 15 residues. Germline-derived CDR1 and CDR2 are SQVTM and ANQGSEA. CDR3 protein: CSVEVQGGWTGELFF. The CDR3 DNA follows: TGCAGCGTTGAAGTCCAGGGCGGTTGGACCGGGGAGCTGTTTTTT.

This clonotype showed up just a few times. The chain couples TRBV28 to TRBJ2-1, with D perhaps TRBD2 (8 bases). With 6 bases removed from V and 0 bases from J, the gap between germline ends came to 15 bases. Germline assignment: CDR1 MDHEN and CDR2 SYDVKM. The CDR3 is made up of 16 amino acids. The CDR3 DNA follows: TGTGCCAGCAGCCCCGGGAGGGGGCCCTCCTACAATGAGCAGTTCTTC. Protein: CASSPGRGPSYNEQFF.

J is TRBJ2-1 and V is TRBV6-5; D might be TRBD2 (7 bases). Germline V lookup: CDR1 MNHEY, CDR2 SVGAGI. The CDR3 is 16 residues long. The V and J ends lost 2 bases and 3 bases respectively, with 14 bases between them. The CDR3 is CASSYEGGGLYNEQFF. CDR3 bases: TGTGCCAGCAGTTACGAGGGGGGGGGCCTCTACAATGAGCAGTTCTTC.

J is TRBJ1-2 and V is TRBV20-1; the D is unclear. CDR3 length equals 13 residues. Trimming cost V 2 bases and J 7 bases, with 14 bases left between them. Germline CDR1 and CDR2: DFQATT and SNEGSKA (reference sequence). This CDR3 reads CSARPTADVGYTF. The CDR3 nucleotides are TGCAGTGCTAGACCAACGGCGGATGTTGGCTACACCTTC.

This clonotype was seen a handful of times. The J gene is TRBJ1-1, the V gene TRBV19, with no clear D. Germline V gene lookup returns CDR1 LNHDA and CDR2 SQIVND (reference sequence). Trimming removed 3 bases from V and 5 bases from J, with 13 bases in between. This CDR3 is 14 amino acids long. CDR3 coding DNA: TGTGCCAGTAGTATCGAACGGGCGACTACTGAAGCTTTCTTT. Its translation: CASSIERATTEAFF. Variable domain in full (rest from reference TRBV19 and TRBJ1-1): DGGITQSPKYLFRKEGQNVTLSCEQNLNHDAMYWYRQDPGQGLRLIYYSQIVNDFQKGDIAEGYSVSREKKESFPLTVTSAQKNPTAFYLCASSIERATTEAFFGQGTRLTVV.

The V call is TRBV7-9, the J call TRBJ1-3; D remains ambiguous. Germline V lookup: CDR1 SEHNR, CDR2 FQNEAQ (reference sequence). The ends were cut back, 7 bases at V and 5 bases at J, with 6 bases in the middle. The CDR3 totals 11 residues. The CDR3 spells CASTDRNTIYF. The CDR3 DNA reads TGTGCCAGCACCGATCGAAACACCATATATTTT.